Shown below are 27 T cell receptor beta chains from a single sample sequenced in a study of vaccination effects on CD4 cells after COVID-19. No antigens are known for them. Culture proceeded for more than nine days, and CD4+ T cells were then isolated. Each participant received a vaccine that was either BNT162b2 or mRNA-1273, given as two doses. Produced via immunoSEQ multiplex PCR; TCRdb's table is partial and in-frame only. This table has 65,000 to 90,000 clones, about 73% appearing once. Specimen: CD4+ T cells from PBMCs cultured without peptide, collected after COVID-19 vaccination. These receptors were obtained from a human donor who received a COVID-19 vaccine.

This clone was picked up a small number of times. The rearrangement joins TRBV29-1 to TRBJ1-2, with D unresolved. The CDR3 is 10 amino acids. With 4 bases removed from V and 7 bases from J, the gap between germline ends came to 7 bases. Germline V lookup: CDR1 SQVTM, CDR2 ANQGSEA. CDR3 region: CSVVAGGYTF. DNA of the CDR3: TGCAGCGTTGTCGCAGGTGGCTACACCTTC.

This clone was counted only a few times. The chain uses TRBV6-5 and TRBJ1-5; perhaps TRBD1 as D (5 bases). Trimming left V 9 bases short and J 0 bases short, with 12 bases between. Per the germline V gene, CDR1 is MNHEY and CDR2 is SVGAGI. The CDR3 consists of 14 residues. The CDR3 nucleotides are TGTGCCAGTTTCGGGGCGTATAGCAATCAGCCCCAGCATTTT. Translated, it gives CASFGAYSNQPQHF.

The genes are TRBV10-3 and TRBJ1-1, with TRBD1 identical over 7 bases. Looked up from germline, CDR1 is ENHRY and CDR2 is SYGVKD. There are 13 residues in the CDR3. V lost 10 bases to trimming and J lost 1 base; unmatched junction nucleotides: 6. As DNA, the CDR3 is TGTGCCACAAGGGACAGACCGAACACTGAAGCTTTCTTT. Translation: CATRDRPNTEAFF.

This clone was picked up one time. V gene TRBV4-1 combines with J gene TRBJ2-7; D uncertain. This CDR3 region has 14 residues. Germline CDR1 MGHRA, CDR2 YSYEKL. V was cut by 1 base and J by 10 bases, with 17 bases left in between. CDR3 sequence: CASSQASDISTQYV. The DNA for the CDR3 is TGCGCCAGCAGCCAAGCCTCTGACATTTCTACTCAGTACGTC.

This chain links TRBV24-1 with TRBJ1-3, with D possibly TRBD1 on 6 matching bases. The CDR3 is made up of 15 amino acids. Deletions cut 6 bases from V and 4 bases from J, with 15 bases between. Germline CDR1 is KGHDR and CDR2 is SFDVKD. The DNA of the CDR3 is TGTGCCACCAGTTCTGCCGGGACACAAGGAAACACCATATATTTT. Translated, it gives CATSSAGTQGNTIYF.

This chain joins TRBV3-1 (or the pseudogene TRBV3-2) and TRBJ2-2; D gene uncertain. This CDR3 region has 14 residues. Germline V gives CDR1 LGHDT, CDR2 YNNKEL (reference sequence). Trimming cost V 7 bases and J 3 bases, with 12 bases left between them. The CDR3 sequence: CASKMGPDTGELFF. CDR3 sequence (DNA): TGTGCCAGCAAGATGGGCCCAGACACCGGGGAGCTGTTTTTT.

V gene TRBV10-3 combines with J gene TRBJ2-7, with D maybe TRBD1 (5 bases). CDR1 and CDR2 (germline): ENHRY, SYGVKD. V lost 0 bases, J lost 6 bases, and 12 bases lay in between. The CDR3 is made up of 14 amino acids. The CDR3, as DNA: TGTGCCATCAGTGAGTCAGTTAGGGGAACCGAGCAGTACGTC. This translates into CAISESVRGTEQYV.

CDR3 region: CASSYSPGPNQPQHF. The CDR3 coding sequence is TGTGCCAGCAGTTACTCGCCAGGGCCCAATCAGCCCCAGCATTTT. The rearrangement joins TRBV6-2 or TRBV6-3 to TRBJ1-5, with D tentatively TRBD1 (5 bases). CDR3 length: 15 amino acids. Germline V CDR1 and CDR2: MNHEY, SVGEGT. Trimming removed 0 bases at V and 3 bases at J, with 9 bases between.

This clone was counted between two and nine times. The chain couples TRBV7-9 to TRBJ1-4; the D is unclear. The germline gives CDR1 SEHNR, CDR2 FQNEAQ (reference sequence). This CDR3 spans 13 amino acids. The ends were cut back, 6 bases at V and 11 bases at J, with 16 bases in the middle. CDR3 DNA sequence: TGTGCCAGCAGTCAGACCTCCCGGAGGAAACTGTTTTTT. This translates into CASSQTSRRKLFF.

The chain has TRBV6-6 and TRBJ1-1; tentatively, D is TRBD1 (5 bases). The CDR3 has 14 amino acids. V dropped 1 base and J dropped 0 bases, with 6 bases sitting between them. Germline V gives CDR1 MNHNY, CDR2 SVGAGI (reference sequence). The CDR3 loop reads CASSYLQVNTEAFF. As DNA, the CDR3 is TGTGCCAGCAGTTACTTACAGGTGAACACTGAAGCTTTCTTT.

The chain combines TRBV7-2 with TRBJ1-5; D call uncertain. Per germline, CDR1 SGHTA and CDR2 FQGNSA. CDR3 length: 15 residues. V lost 2 bases and J 3 bases, leaving 11 bases between the germline ends. The CDR3 here is CASSLNSGNNQPQHF. Written as DNA, the CDR3 is TGTGCCAGCAGCTTAAACTCCGGTAACAATCAGCCCCAGCATTTT.

The gene calls are TRBV6-5 and TRBJ2-3; 8 nucleotides line up with TRBD2. The germline gives CDR1 MNHEY, CDR2 SVGAGI. J lost 3 bases, V lost 6 bases, and 8 bases had no gene match. The CDR3 extends over 15 amino acids. CDR3 loop: CASSTRGGVTDTQYF. The DNA for the CDR3 is TGTGCCAGCAGCACCCGGGGGGGCGTTACAGATACGCAGTATTTT.

The chain employs TRBV12-5 and TRBJ1-2; D is undetermined. Between the trimmed V and J ends, which lost 0 bases and 0 bases, there was a span of 14 bases. Germline V gene sequence: CDR1 LGHNT, CDR2 FRNRAP. The CDR3 length is 17 residues. The CDR3 nucleotides are TGTGCTAGTGGTTTGGTACGAGCGGGGTTGACTAACTATGGCTACACCTTC. Its protein is CASGLVRAGLTNYGYTF.

J is TRBJ1-2 and V is TRBV6-5; tentatively, D is TRBD1 (5 bases). Germline CDR1 and CDR2: MNHEY and SVGAGI. Trimming took off 5 bases at V and 4 bases at J, with 17 bases between the two ends. The CDR3 contains 15 residues. The CDR3 nucleotides are TGTGCCAGCAGTCCTCCGGCAGGGCAAGGCTATGGCTACACCTTC. The encoded protein is CASSPPAGQGYGYTF.

V and J are TRBV7-9 and TRBJ2-7; D is uncertain. The CDR3 is made up of 12 amino acids. Germline values: CDR1 SEHNR, CDR2 FQNEAQ (reference sequence). The DNA for the CDR3 is TGCTCTGTTCTCCAAGCTTCTGATGAGCAGTACGTC. It is translated as CSVLQASDEQYV.

This clone appeared a few times. The chain couples TRBV7-2 to TRBJ1-1; 9 positions agree with TRBD1. The CDR3 is 13 residues long. Per the germline V gene, CDR1 is SGHTA and CDR2 is FQGNSA. V trimming: 4 bases; J trimming: 4 bases; junction bases outside the gene matches: 1. CDR3 loop: CASSWGQGTEAFF. In nucleotides, the CDR3 is TGTGCCAGCAGCTGGGGACAGGGCACTGAAGCTTTCTTT.

The chain carries TRBV5-5 and TRBJ1-3, with D hard to call. The V gene lost 4 bases and the J gene lost 0 bases, with 14 bases spanning the gap. This CDR3 spans 16 amino acids. Germline V gene data show CDR1 as SGHKS and CDR2 as YYEKEE (reference sequence). CDR3: CASSLIPFNSGNTIYF. CDR3 in DNA: TGTGCCAGCAGCCTGATCCCGTTTAACTCTGGAAACACCATATATTTT.

This chain connects TRBV9 to TRBJ1-5; maybe TRBD1 (5 bases). This CDR3 is built from 17 residues. The V end lost 4 bases, the J end lost 0 bases, and 17 bases lay between the germline ends. The germline V gene has CDR1 SGDLS and CDR2 YYNGEE. In DNA, the CDR3 is TGTGCCAGCAGCCCCACAGACAGCCTCTATAGCAATCAGCCCCAGCATTTT. Protein sequence: CASSPTDSLYSNQPQHF.

This chain connects TRBV12-5 to TRBJ1-2; D uncertain. This CDR3 contains 13 residues. In germline, CDR1 is LGHNT, CDR2 FRNRAP. V gave up 6 bases and J gave up 5 bases, with 13 bases separating them. The CDR3 is CASGFHEGYGYTF. The CDR3 coding sequence is TGTGCTAGTGGGTTCCACGAGGGATATGGCTACACCTTC.

V is TRBV6-4 and J is TRBJ1-6, with D possibly being TRBD1 (5 bases). Germline assignment: CDR1 MRHNA and CDR2 SNTAGT. This CDR3 is 12 amino acids long. With 2 bases removed from V and 14 bases from J, the gap between germline ends came to 10 bases. The CDR3 coding sequence is TGTGCCAGCAGTGACCCCGGGGGGACCCTCCACTTT. Amino acids: CASSDPGGTLHF.

This clone occurred once. This chain connects TRBV11-3 to TRBJ2-1; D perhaps matches TRBD2 (5 bases). Per germline, CDR1 SGHNT and CDR2 YENEEA. V gave up 5 bases and J gave up 5 bases, with 19 bases separating them. The CDR3 has 16 amino acids. The CDR3 sequence: CASSPQLGEGDNEQFF. CDR3 nucleotide sequence: TGTGCCAGCAGCCCCCAACTAGGCGAGGGCGACAATGAGCAGTTCTTC.

This clone was picked up one time. This chain links TRBV6-6 with TRBJ1-2; D gene ambiguous. Germline-derived CDR1 and CDR2 are MNHNY and SVGAGI (reference sequence). The CDR3 runs 11 residues. Trimming took 6 bases from V and 1 from J, leaving 3 bases between them. The chain's CDR3 is CASRVNYGYTF. For the CDR3, the DNA is TGTGCCAGCAGGGTTAACTATGGCTACACCTTC.

This CDR3 reads CASSIGGYRNTEAFF. Written as DNA, the CDR3 is TGTGCCAGCAGCATCGGGGGCTATAGGAACACTGAAGCTTTCTTT. The gene calls are TRBV5-8 and TRBJ1-1; a weak D match, TRBD1 (6 bases). Germline values: CDR1 SGHTS, CDR2 YDEGEE. The CDR3 loop spans 15 amino acids. The V gene lost 4 bases and the J gene lost 1 base, with 14 bases spanning the gap.

The V gene is TRBV10-2, the J gene TRBJ2-7, with D unresolved. Trimming pared 3 bases from V and 6 bases from J, leaving 12 bases between. This CDR3 is 13 amino acids long. Germline loops: CDR1 WSHSY, CDR2 SAAADI. The CDR3 bases are TGCGCCAGCAGTGAAACCACAGCACTCGAGCAGTACGTC. Its translation is CASSETTALEQYV.

The chain links TRBV2 to TRBJ2-1, with 14 bases lining up with TRBD2. Germline V lookup: CDR1 SNHLY, CDR2 FYNNEI. The CDR3 loop spans 15 amino acids. V lost 6 bases, J lost 3 bases, and 1 base stayed unmatched. This CDR3 is CASRTSGGGYNEQFF. In DNA, the CDR3 is TGTGCCAGCAGGACTAGCGGGGGGGGCTACAATGAGCAGTTCTTC.

The gene calls are TRBV5-8 and TRBJ2-3, with TRBD2 matching 13 bases. Germline CDR1 is SGHTS and CDR2 is YDEGEE. This CDR3 has 19 amino acids. The J segment lost 4 bases and the V segment lost 8 bases, leaving 19 bases of the junction unmatched. As DNA, the CDR3 is TGTGCCAGTCCGCACTCTTGGGGACTAGCGGGAAATGGCGCAGATACGCAGTATTTT. Amino acid sequence: CASPHSWGLAGNGADTQYF.

The chain has TRBV15 and TRBJ2-5; D ambiguous. This CDR3 spans 16 amino acids. With 3 bases removed from V and 4 bases from J, the gap between germline ends came to 18 bases. CDR1 LNHNV and CDR2 YYDKDF come from the germline V gene (reference sequence). CDR3: CATSRWSFGVGETQYF. The CDR3 bases are TGTGCCACCAGCAGGTGGAGTTTCGGCGTCGGAGAGACCCAGTACTTC.